This paragraph covers one T cell receptor (beta chain) sequence. Per the authors' pipeline: Amplifying reference gene primers gave estimates of nucleated cell counts. Sequenced by immunoSEQ multiplex PCR; TCRdb stores in-frame clones only, minus some. V and J calls and clone size are given by that table; D and trimming were obtained from the DNA. The repertoire holds fewer than 100,000 clones, with around 92% as singletons. The source of the sample is a study of blood T cell repertoires in COVID-19. Overall study context: There were acute and convalescent COVID-19 samples, and they came from the United States, Italy and Spain. T cells, B-cell-depleted T cells, or PBMCs provided the cDNA or gDNA that served as material.

The germline V gene has CDR1 GTSNPN and CDR2 SVGIG (reference sequence). The CDR3 is 14 residues long. Trimming left V 2 bases short and J 3 bases short, with 11 bases between. Sequencing was carried out using peripheral blood. The rearrangement links TRBV30 to TRBJ1-5, with D possibly matching TRBD1 (5 bases). The receptor's source is a woman in her forties or fifties in a cohort sampled during active COVID-19. The DNA for the CDR3 is TGTGCCTGGAGTCCTTCAGGGTACAATCAGCCCCAGCATTTT. Its protein product is CAWSPSGYNQPQHF.